This TCR beta chain is drawn from a study of T cell repertoires in cytomegalovirus infection. Across the whole study: Public TCR beta signatures indicated both CMV infection and matching HLA type.

This CDR3 has 16 amino acids. Trimming removed 5 bases at V and 1 base at J, with 17 bases between. Looked up from germline, CDR1 is SGHVS and CDR2 is FQNEAQ. This clonotype appeared many times. As yet, its antigen is unknown. TCRdb re-derived calls from the reads in MiXCR, one entry per CDR3 protein. The data hold roughly 69,000 distinct CDR3 sequences, with roughly 28% observed a single time. This receptor was identified in a human donor in good health (CMV status not recorded). Some clones in this sample may be carry-over from other donors' samples. The material sequenced was CD8+ T cells from cultured PBMCs, taken from culture after CMV antigen stimulation. The V and J genes are TRBV7-8 and TRBJ1-1; D is perhaps TRBD1 (6 bases). CDR3 sequence reads: CASSTRPRGQNTEAFF. The CDR3 nucleotides are TGTGCCAGCAGCACCCGCCCCAGGGGCCAGAACACTGAAGCTTTCTTT.